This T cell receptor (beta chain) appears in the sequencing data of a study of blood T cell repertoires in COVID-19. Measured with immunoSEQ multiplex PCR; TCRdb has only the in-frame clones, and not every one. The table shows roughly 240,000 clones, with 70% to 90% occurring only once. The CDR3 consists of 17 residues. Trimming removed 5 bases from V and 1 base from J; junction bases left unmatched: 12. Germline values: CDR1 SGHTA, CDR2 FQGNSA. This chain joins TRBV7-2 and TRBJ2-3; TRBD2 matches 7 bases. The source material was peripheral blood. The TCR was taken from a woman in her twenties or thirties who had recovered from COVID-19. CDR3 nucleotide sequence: TGTGCCAGCAGCCAAGGCCCCGCGGGGGTGGGCACAGATACGCAGTATTTT. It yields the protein CASSQGPAGVGTDTQYF.